A selection of T cell receptor beta chains follows, all from one sample in a study of radiotherapy plus CTLA-4 blockade in lung cancer. TCRdb's table, derived via immunoSEQ multiplex PCR, lists solely in-frame clones and lacks some. This sample has approximately 94,000 clones, with around 80% found just once. The sequencing used peripheral blood, collected from a patient treated with radiotherapy plus ipilimumab. Receptors originate from a human donor with non-small cell lung cancer that progressed on radiotherapy plus ipilimumab. Both conserved end residues are part of each CDR3. A D gene is named only where the DNA matches it firmly. A clone size is listed for some rows: how often the clone was seen (once, few, many), or a class if it is expanded.

J,size,D,V,CDR3,DNA
TRBJ1-2,.,.,TRBV7-2,CASSLEGRYGYTF,TGTGCCAGCAGCCTAGAAGGACGGTATGGCTACACCTTC
TRBJ2-1,.,TRBD1,TRBV7-9,CASSLGQGSYNEQFF,TGTGCCAGCAGCTTAGGACAGGGGTCCTACAATGAGCAGTTCTTC
TRBJ2-7,.,.,TRBV27,CASSLYGGSYEQYF,TGTGCCAGCAGTTTATATGGGGGCTCCTACGAGCAGTACTTC
TRBJ1-1,.,.,TRBV4-1,CASSQDFGAQHAEAFF,TGCGCCAGCAGCCAGGATTTCGGGGCACAGCACGCTGAAGCTTTCTTT
TRBJ1-2,.,TRBD1,TRBV2,CAGGPGQGYGYTF,TGTGCCGGCGGACCGGGACAGGGGTATGGCTACACCTTC
TRBJ1-3,.,TRBD1,TRBV9,CASSPRTGWDTIYF,TGTGCCAGCAGCCCAAGGACAGGTTGGGACACCATATATTTT
TRBJ2-1,.,.,TRBV18,CASSRTRESNEQFF,TGTGCCAGCTCAAGGACCCGCGAGTCCAATGAGCAGTTCTTC
TRBJ2-1,.,TRBD2,TRBV9,CASSVNSGSYEQFF,TGTGCCAGCAGCGTAAATAGCGGGAGCTATGAGCAGTTCTTC
TRBJ1-3,.,.,TRBV6-6,CASSFPLKRGNTIYF,TGTGCCAGCAGTTTCCCCCTAAAGCGGGGAAACACCATATATTTT
TRBJ2-5,.,.,TRBV18,CASSPYQETQYF,TGTGCCAGCTCACCCTACCAAGAGACCCAGTACTTC
TRBJ2-3,.,TRBD2,TRBV5-1,CASSTGTSGRTDTQYF,TGCGCCAGCAGCACCGGGACTAGCGGGAGGACAGATACGCAGTATTTT
TRBJ2-7,.,.,TRBV6-6,CASNTYEQYF,TGTGCCAGCAATACCTACGAGCAGTACTTC
TRBJ1-4,.,.,TRBV28,CASSGEGNEKLFF,TGTGCCAGCAGTGGGGAGGGGAATGAAAAACTGTTTTTT
TRBJ1-2,.,.,TRBV7-9,CASSPRTANYGYTF,TGTGCCAGCAGCCCTCGGACAGCTAACTATGGCTACACCTTC
TRBJ1-2,few,.,TRBV7-9,CASSLEGSGLYGYTF,TGTGCCAGCAGCTTAGAGGGTTCAGGACTTTATGGCTACACCTTC
TRBJ2-3,.,TRBD2,TRBV7-9,CASSFRLAGAVDTQYF,TGTGCCAGCAGCTTCCGGCTGGCGGGAGCCGTTGATACGCAGTATTTT
TRBJ2-1,.,TRBD2,TRBV30,CAWEPGLAGGNFPYNEQFF,TGTGCCTGGGAACCGGGACTAGCGGGAGGGAATTTTCCCTACAATGAGCAGTTCTTC
TRBJ2-1,.,TRBD2,TRBV19,CASSKQLAGAGNEQFF,TGTGCCAGTAGTAAACAACTAGCGGGAGCTGGCAATGAGCAGTTCTTC
TRBJ2-1,once,TRBD1,TRBV5-1,CASSDLLNRGNEQFF,TGCGCCAGCAGCGACCTACTTAACAGGGGGAATGAGCAGTTCTTC
TRBJ2-1,.,.,TRBV9,CASSARVAGSSYNEQFF,TGTGCCAGCAGCGCTCGGGTGGCGGGGAGCTCCTACAATGAGCAGTTCTTC
TRBJ2-3,.,TRBD1,TRBV7-2,CATRTGGSTDTQYF,TGTGCCACTAGGACAGGGGGTAGCACAGATACGCAGTATTTT
TRBJ2-7,.,.,TRBV2,CASRTTTGPYEQYF,TGTGCCAGCAGAACAACGACAGGACCCTACGAGCAGTACTTC